Listed here are 24 T cell receptor beta chains from one sample, sequenced in a study of PD-1 blockade in mismatch repair-deficient tumors. Profiling relied on immunoSEQ multiplex PCR, and the TCRdb table lists in-frame clones only, not all of them. This table holds about 23,000 clones, 83% found once. This material consisted of peripheral blood, taken 12 weeks after starting pembrolizumab. The receptors stem from an adult with mismatch repair-deficient cancer.

The chain employs TRBV25-1 and TRBJ2-3; D possibly corresponds to TRBD2 (6 bases). In germline, CDR1 is MGHDK, CDR2 SYGVNS. The CDR3 contains 16 residues. Trimming removed 6 bases at V and 0 bases at J, with 16 bases between. CDR3 DNA: TGTGCCAGCAGATATTCGGGAGCGGCTAGCACAGATACGCAGTATTTT. Translating gives CASRYSGAASTDTQYF.

V gene TRBV28 combines with J gene TRBJ1-4; D is unresolved. CDR1 MDHEN and CDR2 SYDVKM come from the germline V gene. V lost 10 bases to trimming and J lost 0 bases, with 9 bases between them. CDR3 length: 13 residues. The CDR3, as DNA: TGTGCCACGAACGTGGCAACTAATGAAAAACTGTTTTTT. The encoded protein is CATNVATNEKLFF.

The rearrangement uses TRBV18 and TRBJ1-1; 7 nucleotides agree with TRBD1. CDR3 length: 14 residues. The germline V gene encodes CDR1 KGHSH and CDR2 LQKENI. The junction had 5 bases not matched to a gene; V was cut back by 6 bases and J by 1 base. CDR3: CASSKGGRNTEAFF. As DNA, the CDR3 is TGTGCCAGCTCGAAAGGGGGCAGGAACACTGAAGCTTTCTTT.

The rearrangement links TRBV6-4 to TRBJ2-5, with TRBD1 identical over 12 bases. Germline values: CDR1 MRHNA, CDR2 SNTAGT. CDR3 length: 14 residues. Trimming at V came to 3 bases and at J to 5 bases, leaving 1 base not matched to a gene. This CDR3 reads CASSEGQGAETQYF. CDR3 in DNA: TGTGCCAGCAGTGAGGGACAGGGGGCGGAGACCCAGTACTTC.

The CDR3 DNA follows: TGTGCCAGCAGTGACTCACTAGCGGGAGACACCGGGGAGCTGTTTTTT. It specifies CASSDSLAGDTGELFF. The chain joins TRBV6-4 to TRBJ2-2, with TRBD2 matching 11 bases. Germline CDR1 MRHNA, CDR2 SNTAGT. V trimming: 0 bases; J trimming: 3 bases; junction bases outside the gene matches: 0. This CDR3 has 16 amino acids.

The chain couples TRBV28 to TRBJ1-1; D ambiguous. V dropped 5 bases and J dropped 1 base, with 14 bases sitting between them. Germline V lookup: CDR1 MDHEN, CDR2 SYDVKM. The CDR3 loop spans 15 amino acids. CDR3 bases: TGTGCCAGCAGTCCGACGGGCAACGGGAACACTGAAGCTTTCTTT. This encodes CASSPTGNGNTEAFF. Variable domain in full (rest from reference TRBV28 and TRBJ1-1): DVKVTQSSRYLVKRTGEKVFLECVQDMDHENMFWYRQDPGLGLRLIYFSYDVKMKEKGDIPEGYSVSREKKERFSLILESASTNQTSMYLCASSPTGNGNTEAFFGQGTRLTVV.

A note on this clone: The same CDR3 also results from other DNA sequences found in this sample. The chain links TRBV6-6 to TRBJ2-7; 11 nucleotides line up with TRBD2. This CDR3 is built from 13 residues. The junction had 1 base not matched to a gene; V was cut back by 7 bases and J by 2 bases. Per the germline V gene, CDR1 is MNHNY and CDR2 is SVGAGI (reference sequence). CDR3 sequence reads: CASTTSGTYEQYF. In DNA form, the CDR3 reads TGTGCCAGCACGACTAGCGGGACCTACGAGCAGTACTTC.

This clone has only a few counts. V is TRBV9 and J is TRBJ1-2; 7 nucleotides agree with TRBD1. V lost 4 bases, J lost 0 bases, and 9 bases stayed unmatched. CDR1 SGDLS and CDR2 YYNGEE come from the germline V gene. The CDR3 spans 16 residues. CDR3 coding DNA: TGTGCCAGCAGCCTCAGTCGGGGACAGACTAACTATGGCTACACCTTC. Translated, it gives CASSLSRGQTNYGYTF.

The chain recombines TRBV11-2 with TRBJ2-7; D ambiguous. CDR1 is SGHAT, CDR2 FQNNGV, per germline. This CDR3 has 13 amino acids. Between the trimmed V and J ends, which lost 3 bases and 0 bases, there was a span of 6 bases. DNA for the CDR3: TGTGCCAGCAGCTTTGGCAGCTCCTACGAGCAGTACTTC. Encoded protein: CASSFGSSYEQYF.

The J gene is TRBJ2-4, the V gene TRBV18; D ambiguous. CDR3 size: 12 residues. The ends were cut back, 6 bases at V and 12 bases at J, with 15 bases in the middle. CDR1 is KGHSH, CDR2 LQKENI, per germline. CDR3 loop: CASSPDRDHQYF. The CDR3, as DNA: TGTGCCAGCTCCCCAGATAGAGATCATCAGTACTTC.

This chain links TRBV27 with TRBJ1-5; perhaps TRBD1 as D (5 bases). The ends were cut back, 4 bases at V and 4 bases at J, with 14 bases in the middle. Germline CDR1 MNHEY, CDR2 SMNVEV (reference sequence). The CDR3 has 15 amino acids. CDR3 in amino acids: CASSSLQGPNQPQHF. The CDR3 region has the DNA TGTGCCAGCAGTTCCCTGCAGGGCCCTAATCAGCCCCAGCATTTT.

The rearrangement uses TRBV6-6 and TRBJ2-7; 14 nucleotides align to TRBD2. Germline V gene data show CDR1 as MNHNY and CDR2 as SVGAGI (reference sequence). V dropped 6 bases and J dropped 8; count of bases not matched to a gene: 9. The CDR3 loop spans 15 amino acids. CDR3 sequence: CASRQAGTSGRQQYF. In DNA, the CDR3 is TGTGCCAGCAGGCAAGCCGGGACTAGCGGGAGACAGCAGTACTTC.

This clone was seen more than once but under ten times. The chain links TRBV7-9 to TRBJ2-1, with 12 nucleotides matching TRBD1. Looked up from germline, CDR1 is SEHNR and CDR2 is FQNEAQ (reference sequence). The J segment lost 9 bases and the V segment lost 0 bases, leaving 3 bases of the junction unmatched. The CDR3 loop spans 15 amino acids. CDR3 in amino acids: CASSLARDRGLEQFF. For the CDR3, the DNA is TGTGCCAGCAGCTTAGCCCGGGACAGGGGGCTTGAGCAGTTCTTC. Together with reference TRBV7-9 and TRBJ2-1, the CDR3 gives the full variable domain: DTGVSQNPRHKITKRGQNVTFRCDPISEHNRLYWYRQTLGQGPEFLTYFQNEAQLEKSRLLSDRFSAERPKGSFSTLEIQRTEQGDSAMYLCASSLARDRGLEQFFGPGTRLTVL.

This clone was seen just once. The V call is TRBV30, the J call TRBJ1-5; possibly TRBD1 for D (5 bases). The V gene lost 0 bases and the J gene lost 1 base, with 22 bases spanning the gap. CDR3 length: 19 amino acids. In germline, CDR1 is GTSNPN, CDR2 SVGIG (reference sequence). This CDR3 reads CAWSVERQGHFKSNQPQHF. CDR3 bases: TGTGCCTGGAGTGTAGAAAGGCAGGGCCACTTTAAGAGCAATCAGCCCCAGCATTTT.

The J gene is TRBJ1-1, the V gene TRBV25-1, with D possibly TRBD1 on 5 matching bases. Trimming stripped 1 base from V and 4 bases from J, with 13 bases between. CDR1 and CDR2 (germline): MGHDK, SYGVNS. The CDR3 runs to 15 residues. CDR3 sequence reads: CASSESIGAITEAFF. The CDR3 DNA is TGTGCCAGCAGTGAATCGATCGGGGCGATCACTGAAGCTTTCTTT.

V gene TRBV5-1 combines with J gene TRBJ1-1; D is possibly TRBD1 (5 bases). Germline V gene sequence: CDR1 SGHRS, CDR2 YFSETQ. V was shortened by 0 bases and J by 5 bases, with 11 bases between the two germline ends. The CDR3 totals 14 residues. The CDR3 coding sequence is TGCGCCAGCAGCTTGGGAGGGGAGGGGACTGAAGCTTTCTTT. Residues: CASSLGGEGTEAFF.

The chain links TRBV6-5 to TRBJ2-1, with TRBD2 as a possible D gene (5 bases). The CDR3 has 16 residues. Trimming left V 0 bases short and J 5 bases short, with 14 bases between. Germline V gene lookup returns CDR1 MNHEY and CDR2 SVGAGI. CDR3 in amino acids: CASSYSLGFQNNEQFF. The DNA for the CDR3 is TGTGCCAGCAGTTACTCACTAGGATTCCAGAACAATGAGCAGTTCTTC.

The rearrangement uses TRBV5-4 and TRBJ1-4, with D maybe TRBD1 (6 bases). CDR1 SGHNT and CDR2 YYREEE come from the germline V gene (reference sequence). The CDR3 is made up of 14 amino acids. Trimming stripped 0 bases from V and 8 bases from J, with 11 bases between. CDR3 sequence (DNA): TGTGCCAGCAGCTTGGCAGGGGAAGGGGAAAAACTGTTTTTT. Translating gives CASSLAGEGEKLFF. The whole variable domain, filled in from reference TRBV5-4 and TRBJ1-4, reads ETGVTQSPTHLIKTRGQQVTLRCSSQSGHNTVSWYQQALGQGPQFIFQYYREEENGRGNFPPRFSGLQFPNYSSELNVNALELDDSALYLCASSLAGEGEKLFFGSGTQLSVL.

The chain uses TRBV4-1 and TRBJ2-3; D might be TRBD2 (5 bases). V was cut by 4 bases and J by 4 bases, with 18 bases left in between. The CDR3 contains 16 residues. Germline V CDR1 and CDR2: MGHRA, YSYEKL. CDR3 loop: CASSLIRGSSPDTQYF. Written as DNA, the CDR3 is TGCGCCAGCAGCCTAATACGGGGATCAAGCCCAGATACGCAGTATTTT.

V is TRBV28 and J is TRBJ1-3; perhaps TRBD1 as D (5 bases). V was cut by 10 bases and J by 0 bases, with 19 bases left in between. This CDR3 has 16 amino acids. Germline CDR1 reads MDHEN; CDR2 reads SYDVKM. The CDR3 loop is CAMWERDRRSGNTIYF. The CDR3 DNA reads as TGTGCCATGTGGGAGAGGGACCGCCGCTCTGGAAACACCATATATTTT.

The chain couples TRBV5-1 to TRBJ1-1; perhaps TRBD1 as D (5 bases). From germline, CDR1 is SGHRS and CDR2 YFSETQ. Trimming shortened V by 0 bases and J by 1 base, and 10 bases separated the two germline ends. This CDR3 spans 15 amino acids. DNA for the CDR3: TGCGCCAGCAGCTTGGATGGGGCGGCGAACACTGAAGCTTTCTTT. Translated, it gives CASSLDGAANTEAFF.

The V call is TRBV5-1, the J call TRBJ1-1; D perhaps matches TRBD1 (6 bases). Germline CDR1 SGHRS, CDR2 YFSETQ. Deletions cut 0 bases from V and 1 base from J, with 10 bases between. This CDR3 has 15 amino acids. As DNA, the CDR3 is TGCGCCAGCAGCTTGGGTTGGGGGCAGAACACTGAAGCTTTCTTT. Amino acids: CASSLGWGQNTEAFF. The variable domain in full, completed from reference TRBV5-1 and TRBJ1-1, reads KAGVTQTPRYLIKTRGQQVTLSCSPISGHRSVSWYQQTPGQGLQFLFEYFSETQRNKGNFPGRFSGRQFSNSRSEMNVSTLELGDSALYLCASSLGWGQNTEAFFGQGTRLTVV.

The chain links TRBV29-1 to TRBJ2-7, with a weak D call TRBD2 (5 bases). The ends were cut back, 5 bases at V and 4 bases at J, with 21 bases in the middle. This CDR3 comprises 15 residues. Germline CDR1 reads SQVTM; CDR2 reads ANQGSEA. The CDR3 sequence: CSVWLVDTPGYEQYF. The CDR3 coding sequence is TGCAGCGTTTGGTTGGTTGACACGCCGGGATACGAGCAGTACTTC.

This chain links TRBV18 with TRBJ2-5, with D perhaps given as TRBD1 or TRBD2 (6 bases each). This CDR3 region has 14 residues. The V and J ends lost 3 bases and 4 bases respectively, with 12 bases between them. Looked up from germline, CDR1 is KGHSH and CDR2 is LQKENI. The DNA for the CDR3 is TGTGCCAGCTCACCGGGGGCGGGGAGAGAGACCCAGTACTTC. This encodes CASSPGAGRETQYF.